This T cell receptor beta chain comes out of a study of T cell repertoires in cytomegalovirus infection. Study-level background: It was the public TCR beta signatures that indicated both CMV infection and matching HLA type.

Germline V gene lookup returns CDR1 SGHRS and CDR2 YFSETQ. V lost 0 bases to trimming and J lost 6 bases, with 14 bases between them. This CDR3 region has 15 residues. TCRdb fed the reads into MiXCR, producing one record per CDR3 protein. The sample has under 150,000 distinct CDR3 sequences, approximately 9.2% seen once; the top ten hold roughly a tenth. Study observations and caveats: Carriers of CMV plus the relevant HLA were identified by cumulative public TCR beta family frequency. In two of eight donors, the top clonotype was HLA-C-restricted CMV-specific.

This clonotype has ten or more counts. Its target is unknown. This receptor was taken from a human donor in good health (CMV status not recorded). Some clones in this sample may be carry-over from other donors' samples. Material: PBMCs. The V and J genes are TRBV5-1 and TRBJ2-3; D assignment may be TRBD1 or TRBD2 (5 bases each). CDR3 loop: CASSLGLARGDTQYF. CDR3 in DNA: TGCGCCAGCAGCTTGGGTTTGGCGAGGGGCGATACGCAGTATTTT.